This T cell receptor (beta chain) was identified during a study of blood T cell repertoires in COVID-19. Study-level background: There were acute and convalescent COVID-19 samples, and they came from the United States, Italy and Spain. T cells, B-cell-depleted T cells, or PBMCs supplied cDNA or gDNA.

In germline, CDR1 is SGHRS, CDR2 YFSETQ. This CDR3 is 14 amino acids long. Unmatched junction bases numbered 0, after V lost 1 base and J lost 1 base. Authors' methods: Nucleated cell number was recorded as an estimate derived from reference gene primer amplification. The method was immunoSEQ multiplex PCR; TCRdb's version includes in-frame clones alone and lacks a portion of them. That table furnishes V, J and clone size, whereas the DNA furnished D and trimming. The sample has approximately 230,000 clones, 79% seen once; the top ten hold 4%. In the case of this clone: This specimen includes other DNA sequences encoding the same CDR3.

This rearrangement joins TRBV5-1 to TRBJ2-5, with 8 bases identical to TRBD2. The receptor's source is a woman aged 35 to 49 with active or convalescent COVID-19. Sequences were obtained from peripheral blood. The CDR3, as DNA: TGCGCCAGCAGCTTGCGGGGGGGCCAAGAGACCCAGTACTTC. Its translation is CASSLRGGQETQYF. Based on the CDR3 plus reference TRBV5-1 and TRBJ2-5, the full variable domain is KAGVTQTPRYLIKTRGQQVTLSCSPISGHRSVSWYQQTPGQGLQFLFEYFSETQRNKGNFPGRFSGRQFSNSRSEMNVSTLELGDSALYLCASSLRGGQETQYFGPGTRLLVL.